This T cell receptor (beta chain) comes out of a study of shared clonotypes between healthy human individuals. Study-level points and caveats: Unshared clonotypes carried lower generation probabilities than those common to all four donors.

With respect to this clone: The antigen is undetermined.

Assay: immunoSEQ multiplex PCR; the TCRdb copy retains only in-frame clones and omits some. The table has more than 1 million clones, 75% to 80% seen once. The CDR3 is 13 residues long. CDR1 is SNHLY and CDR2 is FYNNEI in the germline V gene. The V and J ends lost 6 bases and 1 base respectively, with 7 bases between them. This chain connects TRBV2 to TRBJ2-1; D remains unclear. The sequence came from a man aged 18 to 30 in good health. Some clones in this sample may be carry-over from other donors' samples. The sequenced sample was memory CD4+ T cells from PBMCs. The subset is: CD45RA-negative fraction. The CDR3 coding sequence is TGTGCCAGCAGATATGCATCCTACAATGAGCAGTTCTTC. Protein sequence: CASRYASYNEQFF.